This T cell receptor beta chain appears in the sequencing data of a study of T cell responses to AZD1222 COVID-19 vaccine. Study conclusions and caveats: Sampled repertoires all dated from after the peak T cell response.

Generated by immunoSEQ multiplex PCR, the TCRdb table keeps only in-frame clones and is missing some. The data show about 160,000 clones, less than 95% seen once. CDR1 and CDR2 (germline): SNHLY, FYNNEI. This CDR3 region has 13 residues. Between the trimmed V and J ends, which lost 10 bases and 3 bases, there was a span of 16 bases. This clone has just a few counts. Antigen: not known. The sequenced sample was peripheral blood, obtained on day 0 of AZD1222 vaccination. This receptor was identified in an adult in good health. V and J are TRBV2 and TRBJ2-7; D unclear. The CDR3 is CAITRASRYEQYF. The CDR3 region has the DNA TGTGCCATCACAAGAGCCAGTCGCTACGAGCAGTACTTC.